The rows below give T cell receptor beta chains drawn from one sample of a study of siplizumab effects on memory and regulatory T cells. Generated by immunoSEQ multiplex PCR, the TCRdb table keeps only in-frame clones and is missing some. The data hold around 100,000 clones, with approximately 94% observed a single time. The sequenced sample consisted of non-Treg CD4+ T cells sorted from blood. Source of these receptors: a human donor in good health. Each CDR3 is given with its conserved first and last residue. D genes are given only for firm matches. Not all rows give a size; the values are once, few, many and, for expanded clones, a class.

v_gene: TRBV7-9; d_gene: TRBD2; j_gene: TRBJ2-2; abundance: NA; CDR3aa: CASSPPGLAGVGELFF; CDR3nt: TGTGCCAGCAGCCCACCCGGACTAGCGGGAGTTGGGGAGCTGTTTTTT
v_gene: TRBV6-1; d_gene: NA; j_gene: TRBJ1-1; abundance: NA; CDR3aa: CASSEALSTVNTEAFF; CDR3nt: TGTGCCAGCAGTGAAGCGCTTTCGACAGTTAACACTGAAGCTTTCTTT
v_gene: TRBV6-1; d_gene: NA; j_gene: TRBJ2-3; abundance: once; CDR3aa: CASSTTGATQYF; CDR3nt: TGTGCCAGCAGTACGACGGGAGCTACGCAGTATTTT
v_gene: TRBV6-6; d_gene: NA; j_gene: TRBJ2-7; abundance: NA; CDR3aa: CASSYDSRSSYEQYF; CDR3nt: TGTGCCAGCAGTTACGACAGCCGTAGCTCCTACGAGCAGTACTTC
v_gene: TRBV30; d_gene: NA; j_gene: TRBJ2-3; abundance: NA; CDR3aa: CAWTAGQLGDTQYF; CDR3nt: TGTGCCTGGACCGCGGGACAACTTGGGGATACGCAGTATTTT
v_gene: TRBV5-1; d_gene: NA; j_gene: TRBJ2-3; abundance: NA; CDR3aa: CASSLELWTSTDTQYF; CDR3nt: TGCGCCAGCAGCTTGGAGTTGTGGACTAGCACAGATACGCAGTATTTT
v_gene: TRBV7-2; d_gene: NA; j_gene: TRBJ1-5; abundance: NA; CDR3aa: CASSEGWGAQPQHF; CDR3nt: TGTGCCAGCAGCGAGGGGTGGGGGGCTCAGCCCCAGCATTTT
v_gene: TRBV19; d_gene: NA; j_gene: TRBJ1-1; abundance: NA; CDR3aa: CASSMLRGEAFF; CDR3nt: TGTGCCAGTAGTATGTTAAGGGGCGAAGCTTTCTTT
v_gene: TRBV6-4; d_gene: NA; j_gene: TRBJ2-5; abundance: NA; CDR3aa: CASSVNTQETQYF; CDR3nt: TGTGCCAGCAGTGTAAACACTCAAGAGACCCAGTACTTC
v_gene: TRBV7-2; d_gene: NA; j_gene: TRBJ2-2; abundance: NA; CDR3aa: CASSLGSRELFF; CDR3nt: TGTGCCAGCAGCTTGGGTTCCAGGGAGCTGTTTTTT
v_gene: TRBV19; d_gene: TRBD2; j_gene: TRBJ2-7; abundance: NA; CDR3aa: CASSKLGSGLAGFSYEQYF; CDR3nt: TGTGCCAGTAGTAAACTGGGGTCGGGGCTAGCGGGGTTCTCCTACGAGCAGTACTTC
v_gene: TRBV19; d_gene: NA; j_gene: TRBJ2-7; abundance: NA; CDR3aa: CASSRSTNAYEQYF; CDR3nt: TGTGCCAGTAGCAGGTCCACCAACGCCTACGAGCAGTACTTC
v_gene: TRBV30; d_gene: TRBD1; j_gene: TRBJ1-6; abundance: NA; CDR3aa: CAWRGTRQGNSPLHF; CDR3nt: TGTGCCTGGAGGGGGACCAGACAGGGCAATTCACCCCTCCACTTT
v_gene: TRBV23-1; d_gene: NA; j_gene: TRBJ2-7; abundance: NA; CDR3aa: CASSHRQNFSYEQYF; CDR3nt: TGCGCCAGCAGTCACAGACAGAACTTTTCCTACGAGCAGTACTTC
v_gene: TRBV5-8; d_gene: NA; j_gene: TRBJ2-5; abundance: NA; CDR3aa: CASSLDRRTRQETQYF; CDR3nt: TGTGCCAGCAGCCTTGACAGGAGAACTCGACAAGAGACCCAGTACTTC
v_gene: TRBV6-5; d_gene: NA; j_gene: TRBJ1-2; abundance: NA; CDR3aa: CASSSTDGLYGYTF; CDR3nt: TGTGCCAGCAGTTCCACCGACGGCCTCTATGGCTACACCTTC
v_gene: TRBV5-4; d_gene: NA; j_gene: TRBJ1-3; abundance: NA; CDR3aa: CASSLVDRVPRNTIYF; CDR3nt: TGTGCCAGCAGCTTGGTAGATAGGGTCCCTAGAAACACCATATATTTT
v_gene: TRBV29-1; d_gene: NA; j_gene: TRBJ2-6; abundance: NA; CDR3aa: CSVPKGGARGANVLTF; CDR3nt: TGCAGCGTCCCGAAAGGGGGGGCGCGAGGGGCCAACGTCCTGACTTTC
v_gene: TRBV10-1; d_gene: NA; j_gene: TRBJ2-1; abundance: NA; CDR3aa: CASSENRGTYNEQFF; CDR3nt: TGCGCCAGCAGTGAGAACCGCGGGACCTACAATGAGCAGTTCTTC
v_gene: TRBV28; d_gene: NA; j_gene: TRBJ1-2; abundance: NA; CDR3aa: CASSPRTRGYTF; CDR3nt: TGTGCCAGCAGTCCTCGGACAAGAGGCTACACCTTC
v_gene: TRBV7-9; d_gene: NA; j_gene: TRBJ1-1; abundance: NA; CDR3aa: CAPTRNTEAFF; CDR3nt: TGTGCCCCGACGAGGAACACTGAAGCTTTCTTT
v_gene: TRBV4-1; d_gene: TRBD1; j_gene: TRBJ2-5; abundance: NA; CDR3aa: CASSQQGAGETQYF; CDR3nt: TGCGCCAGCAGCCAACAGGGGGCAGGGGAGACCCAGTACTTC
v_gene: TRBV2; d_gene: NA; j_gene: TRBJ1-4; abundance: NA; CDR3aa: CATKYYANEKLFF; CDR3nt: TGTGCCACTAAATACTATGCTAATGAAAAACTGTTTTTT
v_gene: TRBV15; d_gene: NA; j_gene: TRBJ2-7; abundance: NA; CDR3aa: CATSRDPNREAYEQYF; CDR3nt: TGTGCCACCAGCAGAGACCCCAACAGGGAGGCCTACGAGCAGTACTTC
v_gene: TRBV6-4; d_gene: TRBD1; j_gene: TRBJ2-7; abundance: NA; CDR3aa: CASRMTGGYEQYF; CDR3nt: TGTGCCAGCAGGATGACAGGGGGCTACGAGCAGTACTTC
v_gene: TRBV19; d_gene: NA; j_gene: TRBJ2-3; abundance: NA; CDR3aa: CASSIRGDTQYF; CDR3nt: TGTGCCAGTAGTATAAGGGGGGATACGCAGTATTTT
v_gene: TRBV5-1; d_gene: TRBD1; j_gene: TRBJ2-7; abundance: NA; CDR3aa: CASSLGQDTYEQYF; CDR3nt: TGCGCCAGCAGCCTTGGACAGGACACCTACGAGCAGTACTTC
v_gene: TRBV2; d_gene: NA; j_gene: TRBJ1-1; abundance: once; CDR3aa: CASSDMRGVGTEAFF; CDR3nt: TGTGCCAGCAGTGACATGCGAGGAGTCGGGACTGAAGCTTTCTTT
v_gene: TRBV7-3; d_gene: NA; j_gene: TRBJ1-2; abundance: NA; CDR3aa: CASSLQGGWGYTF; CDR3nt: TGTGCCAGCAGCCTACAGGGAGGCTGGGGCTACACCTTC
v_gene: TRBV19; d_gene: NA; j_gene: TRBJ1-5; abundance: NA; CDR3aa: CASSWQGGLSNQPQHF; CDR3nt: TGTGCCAGTAGCTGGCAGGGCGGTTTGAGCAATCAGCCCCAGCATTTT
v_gene: TRBV6-5; d_gene: NA; j_gene: TRBJ1-6; abundance: NA; CDR3aa: CAAREGYNSPLHF; CDR3nt: TGTGCCGCCCGGGAGGGGTATAATTCACCCCTCCACTTT
v_gene: TRBV4-1; d_gene: TRBD1; j_gene: TRBJ1-3; abundance: NA; CDR3aa: CASSQEGQGMGNTIYF; CDR3nt: TGCGCCAGCAGCCAAGAGGGACAGGGTATGGGAAACACCATATATTTT
v_gene: TRBV7-6; d_gene: NA; j_gene: TRBJ2-1; abundance: once; CDR3aa: CASSSPTGRTYNEQFF; CDR3nt: TGTGCCAGCAGCTCCCCTACGGGACGGACCTACAATGAGCAGTTCTTC
v_gene: TRBV5-4; d_gene: NA; j_gene: TRBJ2-3; abundance: NA; CDR3aa: CASSLAQGVVDTQYF; CDR3nt: TGTGCCAGCAGCTTGGCCCAGGGAGTTGTCGATACGCAGTATTTT
v_gene: TRBV5-1; d_gene: TRBD1; j_gene: TRBJ1-5; abundance: NA; CDR3aa: CASRPGTGGKDFNQPQHF; CDR3nt: TGCGCCAGCAGGCCCGGGACAGGGGGTAAGGATTTCAATCAGCCCCAGCATTTT
v_gene: TRBV2; d_gene: TRBD2; j_gene: TRBJ2-3; abundance: once; CDR3aa: CASSVILLAGEIGTDTQYF; CDR3nt: TGTGCCAGCAGTGTAATTCTCCTAGCGGGAGAAATAGGCACAGATACGCAGTATTTT
v_gene: TRBV4-2; d_gene: TRBD2; j_gene: TRBJ2-3; abundance: NA; CDR3aa: CASSQVGNSGSTDTQYF; CDR3nt: TGTGCCAGCAGCCAAGTCGGAAATAGCGGGAGCACAGATACGCAGTATTTT
v_gene: TRBV11-2; d_gene: TRBD2; j_gene: TRBJ2-1; abundance: NA; CDR3aa: CASSLAGGPYEQFF; CDR3nt: TGTGCCAGCAGCTTAGCGGGAGGGCCTTATGAGCAGTTCTTC